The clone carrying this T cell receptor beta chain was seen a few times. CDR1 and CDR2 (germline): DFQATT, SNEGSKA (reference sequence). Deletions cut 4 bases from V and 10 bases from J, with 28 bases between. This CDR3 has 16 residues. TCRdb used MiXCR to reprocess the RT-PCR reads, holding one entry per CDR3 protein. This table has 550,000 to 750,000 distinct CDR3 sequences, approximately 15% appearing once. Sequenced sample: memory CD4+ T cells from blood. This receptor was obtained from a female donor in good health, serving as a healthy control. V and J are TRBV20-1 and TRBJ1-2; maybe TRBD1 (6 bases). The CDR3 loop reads CSATKGDNRPLYSYTF. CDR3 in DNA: TGCAGTGCTACCAAGGGGGACAACAGGCCTCTATATTCCTACACCTTC.